Following are 31 T cell receptor beta chains from one sample sequenced in a study of regulatory T cells in long-lasting Graves disease. The time point denotes: newly diagnosed GD, antithyroid drugs for less than 3 months. Isolated PBMC RNA provided the starting material for the TCR library. Library construction for TCR beta used iRepertoire HTBI primers and Arm-PCR of CDR3 regions. TCRdb fed the multiplex PCR reads into MiXCR, producing one record per CDR3 protein. The sample holds around 450,000 distinct CDR3 sequences, roughly 15% seen once. The data were also submitted as part of a second study, on T cells in Graves' hyperthyroidism and ophthalmopathy.

The material was peripheral blood mononuclear cells (PBMCs), obtained at new diagnosis, from a patient treated with antithyroid drugs. Source of these receptors: a man aged 40-55 years with Graves disease.

At least ten counts were recorded for this clonotype. This chain joins TRBV20-1 and TRBJ2-7, with 13 bases matching TRBD2. This CDR3 contains 13 residues. The germline CDR1 and CDR2 sequences are DFQATT and SNEGSKA (reference sequence). Trimming at V came to 6 bases and at J to 3 bases, leaving 2 bases not matched to a gene. The CDR3, as DNA: TGCAGTGCGTGGACTAGCGGGAGCTACGAGCAGTACTTC. Protein product: CSAWTSGSYEQYF.

Worth noting for this clonotype: This may come from a read error, since a much larger clone is one base off. The V call is TRBV2, the J call TRBJ2-5; D is ambiguous. The CDR3 spans 12 residues. In germline, CDR1 is SNHLY, CDR2 FYNNEI. CDR3 protein: CVSSYSVETQYF. DNA for the CDR3: TGTGTCAGCAGTTATAGTGTGGAGACCCAGTACTTC.

Regarding this clonotype: A far larger clone differs by one base, so this is likely a read error. The chain combines TRBV7-9 with TRBJ2-3, with D maybe TRBD1 (6 bases). V was pared by 5 bases and J by 4 bases, with 19 bases between. CDR1 SEHNR and CDR2 FQNEAQ come from the germline V gene (reference sequence). The CDR3 covers 16 residues. The CDR3 sequence: CASSLDRTEGADTQYF. CDR3 DNA: TGTGCCAGCAGCCTAGATCGGACAGAGGGCGCAGATACGCAGTATTTT.

This chain links TRBV6-2 or TRBV6-3 with TRBJ2-7; 10 nucleotides agree with TRBD1. The CDR3 length is 16 residues. The junction had 5 bases not matched to a gene; V was cut back by 0 bases and J by 3 bases. Germline V gene sequence: CDR1 MNHEY, CDR2 SVGEGT. For the CDR3, the DNA is TGTGCCAGCAGTTACTCCCGGACAGGGGGACTCTACGAGCAGTACTTC. As protein: CASSYSRTGGLYEQYF.

This clonotype was recorded at least ten times. The chain combines TRBV7-9 with TRBJ2-1; TRBD1 matches 7 bases. This CDR3 comprises 14 residues. CDR1 is SEHNR and CDR2 is FQNEAQ in the germline V gene (reference sequence). V was clipped by 2 bases and J by 9 bases; unmatched bases: 7. The DNA of the CDR3 is TGTGCCAGCAGCTTACTCCAGGGGGTTGGTGAGCAGTTCTTC. This translates into CASSLLQGVGEQFF.

This clonotype was found a few times. This could be a read error, since a much larger clone is one nucleotide away. The V and J genes are TRBV5-1 and TRBJ2-1, with D perhaps TRBD2 (6 bases). CDR3 length equals 15 residues. With 9 bases removed from V and 3 bases from J, the gap between germline ends came to 19 bases. CDR1 SGHRS and CDR2 YFSETQ come from the germline V gene. CDR3 region: CANSFRTGDYNEQFF. Here the CDR3 DNA reads TGCGCCAACAGTTTCCGGACGGGGGACTACAATGAGCAGTTCTTC.

The V call is TRBV5-8, the J call TRBJ2-2; D not certain. With 7 bases removed from V and 1 base from J, the gap between germline ends came to 8 bases. The CDR3 loop spans 13 amino acids. Germline-derived CDR1 and CDR2 are SGHTS and YDEGEE. The CDR3 region has the DNA TGTGCCAGCTCGAACAGGAACACCGGGGAGCTGTTTTTT. Protein product: CASSNRNTGELFF.

This clonotype was seen only a few times. This chain joins TRBV6-2 or TRBV6-3 and TRBJ2-5; 11 bases fit TRBD2. The germline CDR1 and CDR2 sequences are MNHEY and SVGEGT. This CDR3 is built from 17 residues. J gave up 5 bases and V 0 bases, and 8 bases lay outside the gene matches. CDR3 protein: CASSYSPISGRAETQYF. Here the CDR3 DNA reads TGTGCCAGCAGTTACTCCCCCATTAGCGGGAGGGCCGAGACCCAGTACTTC.

There are many counts of this clonotype. The chain employs TRBV29-1 and TRBJ2-5, with TRBD1 matching over 7 bases. Germline trimming cut 7 bases from V and 5 bases from J; bases unmatched to any gene: 7. The CDR3 contains 12 residues. The germline gives CDR1 SQVTM, CDR2 ANQGSEA. CDR3: CSARQGRETQYF. In nucleotides, the CDR3 is TGCAGCGCACGACAGGGAAGGGAGACCCAGTACTTC.

The V gene is TRBV6-2 or TRBV6-3, the J gene TRBJ2-5; the D gene is possibly TRBD2 (6 bases). Trimming pared 8 bases from V and 7 bases from J, leaving 20 bases between. The germline V gene encodes CDR1 MNHEY and CDR2 SVGEGT. The CDR3 runs 14 residues. For the CDR3, the DNA is TGTGCCAGCCTTTCCGGGACTTGGGCAGGGACCCAGTACTTC. The encoded protein is CASLSGTWAGTQYF.

This clonotype has a count of ten or more. The chain carries TRBV20-1 and TRBJ2-4, with 7 positions matching TRBD1. The CDR3 covers 14 residues. Germline V gene data show CDR1 as DFQATT and CDR2 as SNEGSKA (reference sequence). V lost 0 bases and J lost 5; bases outside the gene matches: 4. CDR3 in amino acids: CSARDTGVQNIQYF. The CDR3 bases are TGCAGTGCTAGAGATACAGGGGTGCAAAACATTCAGTACTTC.

The gene calls are TRBV6-1 and TRBJ2-7; 8 bases are shared with TRBD1. After removal of 10 bases from V and 4 bases from J, the junction contained 6 bases not matched to a gene. Germline values: CDR1 MNHNS, CDR2 SASEGT. CDR3 length: 12 amino acids. This CDR3 is CATADRAYEQYF. The CDR3 DNA is TGTGCCACCGCGGACAGGGCTTACGAGCAGTACTTC.

This clonotype showed up many times. CDR3 sequence (DNA): TGCAGTGCTGCGGGCGGGACAGGGGGTCGCCAGTACTTC. Residues: CSAAGGTGGRQYF. The chain combines TRBV20-1 with TRBJ2-7, with 11 nucleotides matching TRBD1. V lost 5 bases and J lost 10; bases outside the gene matches: 10. Germline CDR1 DFQATT, CDR2 SNEGSKA (reference sequence). The CDR3 covers 13 residues.

This rearrangement joins TRBV2 to TRBJ2-3; 14 nucleotides match TRBD2. J was trimmed by 8 bases and V by 4 bases; bases with no gene match: 5. The CDR3 runs to 15 residues. Germline V lookup: CDR1 SNHLY, CDR2 FYNNEI. The CDR3 reads CASSATSGRAGTQYF. The CDR3 region has the DNA TGTGCCAGCAGTGCGACTAGCGGGAGGGCCGGTACGCAGTATTTT.

This clonotype was seen repeatedly, ten times or more. The chain uses TRBV5-1 and TRBJ2-7; 7 positions agree with TRBD2. Trimming took 5 bases from V and 3 from J; bases not matched to a gene: 8. CDR1 and CDR2 from the germline V gene are SGHRS and YFSETQ. The CDR3 consists of 14 residues. CDR3 sequence reads: CASSKSGGHYEQYF. The CDR3 DNA follows: TGCGCCAGCAGTAAGTCGGGAGGCCACTACGAGCAGTACTTC.

The table lists this clonotype with many counts. This chain uses TRBV2 with TRBJ1-1; TRBD1 matches at 8 bases. Germline V gene data show CDR1 as SNHLY and CDR2 as FYNNEI. The CDR3 runs 11 residues. Unmatched junction bases numbered 5, after V lost 6 bases and J lost 11 bases. CDR3 coding DNA: TGTGCCAGCAGGGAGACAGGGGAGGCTTTCTTT. This codes for CASRETGEAFF.

To note about this clonotype: A much larger clone lies one base from this, so it may be a read error. The V gene is TRBV9, the J gene TRBJ1-1; tentatively, D is TRBD1 (6 bases). Germline V lookup: CDR1 SGDLS, CDR2 YYNGEE. The CDR3 covers 13 residues. The V and J ends lost 0 bases and 3 bases respectively, with 6 bases between them. This CDR3 is CASSVDRDTEAFF. CDR3 DNA sequence: TGTGCCAGCAGCGTAGACAGGGACACTGAAGCTTTCTTT. Complete variable domain (other parts from reference TRBV9 and TRBJ1-1): DSGVTQTPKHLITATGQRVTLRCSPRSGDLSVYWYQQSLDQGLQFLIQYYNGEERAKGNILERFSAQQFPDLHSELNLSSLELGDSALYFCASSVDRDTEAFFGQGTRLTVV.

About this clonotype: A much larger clone lies a single base off, so this may be a read error. The limits of the CDR3 on the DNA are not certain, so only TCRdb's listed CDR3 is given. V gene TRBV6-2 or TRBV6-3 combines with J gene TRBJ2-5; the table's D gene call, TRBD2, was not cross checked with the DNA. Germline CDR1 reads MNHEY; CDR2 reads SVGEGT. The CDR3 totals 12 residues, both ends included. CDR3 amino acids: CTSSEAWGRGSF.

This clonotype was seen at least ten times. This sequence joins TRBV5-1 and TRBJ2-1; D ambiguous. Between the trimmed V and J ends, which lost 1 base and 4 bases, there was a span of 9 bases. Germline V gives CDR1 SGHRS, CDR2 YFSETQ. This CDR3 has 14 amino acids. The CDR3 region has the DNA TGCGCCAGCAGCTTGTCATTGGGGTACAATGAGCAGTTCTTC. Translated: CASSLSLGYNEQFF. Filled out from reference TRBV5-1 and TRBJ2-1, the complete variable domain reads KAGVTQTPRYLIKTRGQQVTLSCSPISGHRSVSWYQQTPGQGLQFLFEYFSETQRNKGNFPGRFSGRQFSNSRSEMNVSTLELGDSALYLCASSLSLGYNEQFFGPGTRLTVL.

This chain connects TRBV11-1 to TRBJ2-3, with 11 bases identical to TRBD1. V shed 8 bases and J 4 bases; nucleotides not matched to a gene: 8. Germline loops: CDR1 SGHAT, CDR2 FQDESV (reference sequence). CDR3 length: 15 residues. The CDR3 spells CASPKPGQGADTQYF. The DNA of the CDR3 is TGTGCCAGCCCTAAACCGGGACAGGGGGCAGATACGCAGTATTTT.

This clonotype was counted at least ten times. The J gene is TRBJ1-2, the V gene TRBV20-1; D possibly corresponds to TRBD1 (6 bases). Germline CDR1 is DFQATT and CDR2 is SNEGSKA (reference sequence). V was cut by 5 bases and J by 4 bases, with 14 bases left in between. The CDR3 is made up of 13 amino acids. The CDR3 DNA is TGCAGTGCTGCATCGAGGGGGATCTATGGCTACACCTTC. Protein sequence: CSAASRGIYGYTF.

This clonotype was seen ten or more times. The chain employs TRBV10-3 and TRBJ2-5; 8 positions match TRBD2. The CDR3 is made up of 13 amino acids. The germline gives CDR1 ENHRY, CDR2 SYGVKD. The junction had 3 bases not matched to a gene; V was cut back by 4 bases and J by 5 bases. The CDR3 DNA reads TGTGCCATCAGTGTCGGGGGGGTGGAGACCCAGTACTTC. Protein product: CAISVGGVETQYF.

This clonotype was seen many times. The chain employs TRBV5-1 and TRBJ2-1; 10 positions agree with TRBD2. V was clipped by 9 bases and J by 4 bases; unmatched bases: 7. Per the germline V gene, CDR1 is SGHRS and CDR2 is YFSETQ. The CDR3 length is 14 residues. The CDR3, as DNA: TGCGCCATGCCGGGACTAGCGCTGTACAATGAGCAGTTCTTC. Translating gives CAMPGLALYNEQFF.

The J gene is TRBJ2-7, the V gene TRBV5-6; 9 bases agree with TRBD1. CDR1 is SGHDT, CDR2 YYEEEE, per germline. Trimming at V came to 4 bases and at J to 6 bases, leaving 11 bases not matched to a gene. The CDR3 is 15 residues long. The CDR3 loop is CASSPLTKDRGEQYF. For the CDR3, the DNA is TGTGCCAGCAGCCCACTAACAAAGGACAGGGGCGAGCAGTACTTC.

The sample holds many counts of this clonotype. This chain uses TRBV3-1 with TRBJ2-3, with D possibly TRBD2 on 6 matching bases. The CDR3 runs to 16 residues. The germline V gene has CDR1 LGHDT and CDR2 YNNKEL (reference sequence). V dropped 0 bases and J dropped 2 bases, with 12 bases sitting between them. CDR3 sequence (DNA): TGTGCCAGCAGCCAAGAAGGCAGGGACTTCACAGATACGCAGTATTTT. It codes for CASSQEGRDFTDTQYF.

The chain carries TRBV5-6 and TRBJ2-1; no definite D call. The length of the CDR3 is 15 residues. Germline lookup yields CDR1 SGHDT and CDR2 YYEEEE. V was clipped by 1 base and J by 0 bases, with 8 bases between them. CDR3 amino acids: CASSLPPYSYNEQFF. CDR3 bases: TGTGCCAGCAGCTTGCCCCCATACTCCTACAATGAGCAGTTCTTC.

This clonotype was counted only a few times. The chain combines TRBV5-4 with TRBJ2-1; TRBD1 or TRBD2 may be the D gene (5 bases each). Germline V CDR1 and CDR2: SGHNT, YYREEE (reference sequence). The CDR3 is 17 residues long. The ends were cut back, 4 bases at V and 0 bases at J, with 17 bases in the middle. CDR3 nucleotides: TGTGCCAGCAGCGGAACCCCGGGACCGAGCTCCTACAATGAGCAGTTCTTC. Protein sequence: CASSGTPGPSSYNEQFF.

The rearrangement links TRBV25-1 to TRBJ2-3, with D unresolved. The germline gives CDR1 MGHDK, CDR2 SYGVNS. This CDR3 spans 14 amino acids. Trimming cost V 1 base and J 2 bases, with 7 bases left between them. As DNA, the CDR3 is TGTGCCAGCAGTGAATTCAGCTCCACAGATACGCAGTATTTT. It codes for CASSEFSSTDTQYF.

Comments on this clonotype: This may be a read error: a much more frequent sequence differs by one nucleotide. In nucleotides, the CDR3 is TGTGCCAGCGGAACCGGGATCTTCTCTGGAAACACCATATATTTT. Translating gives CASGTGIFSGNTIYF. The V and J genes are TRBV2 and TRBJ1-3; D not resolved. The CDR3 length is 15 residues. V was clipped by 8 bases and J by 0 bases, with 14 bases between them. CDR1 and CDR2 (germline): SNHLY, FYNNEI.

This clonotype was recorded many times. The CDR3 nucleotides read TGCAGTGCTACGAATATAGCGGGATCTAGCTCCTACAATGAGCAGTTCTTC. Its translation is CSATNIAGSSSYNEQFF. This chain connects TRBV20-1 to TRBJ2-1, with TRBD2 identical over 8 bases. Germline assignment: CDR1 DFQATT and CDR2 SNEGSKA (reference sequence). The V gene end was trimmed by 4 bases and the J gene end by 0 bases; junction bases not matched to a gene: 11. The CDR3 covers 17 residues.

This sequence joins TRBV5-6 and TRBJ2-3; 13 nucleotides agree with TRBD2. The J segment lost 5 bases and the V segment lost 1 base, leaving 13 bases of the junction unmatched. This CDR3 contains 19 residues. Germline V gene sequence: CDR1 SGHDT, CDR2 YYEEEE. CDR3 sequence (DNA): TGTGCCAGCAGCTTGAGGACTAGCGGGAGTCAACCGCGGATAGATACGCAGTATTTT. It yields the protein CASSLRTSGSQPRIDTQYF. Full variable domain (missing parts from reference TRBV5-6 and TRBJ2-3): DAGVTQSPTHLIKTRGQQVTLRCSPKSGHDTVSWYQQALGQGPQFIFQYYEEEERQRGNFPDRFSGHQFPNYSSELNVNALLLGDSALYLCASSLRTSGSQPRIDTQYFGPGTRLTVL.